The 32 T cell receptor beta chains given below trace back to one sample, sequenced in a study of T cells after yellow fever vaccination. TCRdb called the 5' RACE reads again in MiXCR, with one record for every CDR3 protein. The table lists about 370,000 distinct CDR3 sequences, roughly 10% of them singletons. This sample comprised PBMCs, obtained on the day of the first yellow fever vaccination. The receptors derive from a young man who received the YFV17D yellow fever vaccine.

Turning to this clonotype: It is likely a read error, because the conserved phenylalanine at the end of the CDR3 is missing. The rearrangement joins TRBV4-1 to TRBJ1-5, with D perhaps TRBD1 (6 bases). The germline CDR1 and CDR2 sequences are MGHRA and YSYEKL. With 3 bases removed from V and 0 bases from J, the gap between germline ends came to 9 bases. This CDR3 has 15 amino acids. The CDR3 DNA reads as TGCGCCAGCAGCCACCGACAGGTTAGCAATCAGCCCCAGCATTAT. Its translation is CASSHRQVSNQPQHY.

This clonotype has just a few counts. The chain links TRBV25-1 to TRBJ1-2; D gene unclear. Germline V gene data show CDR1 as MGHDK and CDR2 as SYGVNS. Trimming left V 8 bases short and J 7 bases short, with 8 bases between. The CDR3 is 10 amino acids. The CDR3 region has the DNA TGTGCCAGCGGAGACGGTGGCTACACCTTC. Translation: CASGDGGYTF.

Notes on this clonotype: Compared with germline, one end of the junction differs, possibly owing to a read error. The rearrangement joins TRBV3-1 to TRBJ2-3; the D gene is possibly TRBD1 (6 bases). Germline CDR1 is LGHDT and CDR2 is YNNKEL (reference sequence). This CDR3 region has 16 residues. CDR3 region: CACSPQGGQVTDTQYF. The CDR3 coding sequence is TGTGCCTGCAGCCCCCAAGGGGGTCAAGTTACAGATACGCAGTATTTT.

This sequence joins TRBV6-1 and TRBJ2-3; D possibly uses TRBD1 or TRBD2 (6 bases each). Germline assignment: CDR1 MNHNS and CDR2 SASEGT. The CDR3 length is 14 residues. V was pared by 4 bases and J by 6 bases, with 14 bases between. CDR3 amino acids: CASSGTGAEDTQYF. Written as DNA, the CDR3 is TGTGCCAGCAGTGGGACGGGGGCGGAGGATACGCAGTATTTT.

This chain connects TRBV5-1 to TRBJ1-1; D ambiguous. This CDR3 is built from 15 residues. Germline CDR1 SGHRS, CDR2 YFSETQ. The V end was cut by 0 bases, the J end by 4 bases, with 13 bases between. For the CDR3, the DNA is TGCGCCAGCAGCTTGGATCCGGGTTTGGGCACTGAAGCTTTCTTT. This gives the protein CASSLDPGLGTEAFF.

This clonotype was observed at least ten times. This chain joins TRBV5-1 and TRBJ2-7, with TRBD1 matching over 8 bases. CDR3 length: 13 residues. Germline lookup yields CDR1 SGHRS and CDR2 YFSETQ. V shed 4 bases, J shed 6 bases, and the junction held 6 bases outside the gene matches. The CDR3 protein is CASSGGQGGEQYF. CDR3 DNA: TGCGCCAGCAGCGGAGGACAGGGTGGCGAGCAGTACTTC.

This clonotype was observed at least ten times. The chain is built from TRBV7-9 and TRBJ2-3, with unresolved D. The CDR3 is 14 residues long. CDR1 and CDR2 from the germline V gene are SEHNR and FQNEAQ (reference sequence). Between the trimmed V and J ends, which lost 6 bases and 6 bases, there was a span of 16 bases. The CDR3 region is CASRGWVLSDTQYF. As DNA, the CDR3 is TGTGCCAGCAGGGGCTGGGTCCTCAGCGATACGCAGTATTTT. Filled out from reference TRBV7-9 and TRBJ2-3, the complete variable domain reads DTGVSQNPRHKITKRGQNVTFRCDPISEHNRLYWYRQTLGQGPEFLTYFQNEAQLEKSRLLSDRFSAERPKGSFSTLEIQRTEQGDSAMYLCASRGWVLSDTQYFGPGTRLTVL.

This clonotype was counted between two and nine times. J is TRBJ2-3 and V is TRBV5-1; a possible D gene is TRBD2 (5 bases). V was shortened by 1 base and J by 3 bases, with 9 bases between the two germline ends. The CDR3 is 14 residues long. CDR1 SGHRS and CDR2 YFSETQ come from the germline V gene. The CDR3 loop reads CASSLIRETDTQYF. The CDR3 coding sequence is TGCGCCAGCAGCTTGATCCGGGAAACAGATACGCAGTATTTT.

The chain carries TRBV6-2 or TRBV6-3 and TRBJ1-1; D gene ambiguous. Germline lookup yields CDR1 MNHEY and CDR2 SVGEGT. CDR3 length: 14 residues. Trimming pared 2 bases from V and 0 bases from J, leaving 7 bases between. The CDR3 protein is CASSYRRVNTEAFF. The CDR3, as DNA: TGTGCCAGCAGTTACCGGAGGGTGAACACTGAAGCTTTCTTT.

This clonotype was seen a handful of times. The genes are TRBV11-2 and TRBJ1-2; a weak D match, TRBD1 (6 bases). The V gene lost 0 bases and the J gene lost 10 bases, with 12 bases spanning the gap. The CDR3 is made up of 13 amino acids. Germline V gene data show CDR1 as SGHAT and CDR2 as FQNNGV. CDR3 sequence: CASSLEGRGDYTF. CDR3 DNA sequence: TGTGCCAGCAGCTTAGAAGGCAGGGGAGACTACACCTTC.

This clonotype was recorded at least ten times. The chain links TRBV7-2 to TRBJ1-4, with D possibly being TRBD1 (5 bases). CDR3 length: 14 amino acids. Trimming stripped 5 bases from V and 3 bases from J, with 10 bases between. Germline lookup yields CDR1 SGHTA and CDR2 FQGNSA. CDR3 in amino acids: CASSLQGSNEKLFF. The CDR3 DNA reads TGTGCCAGCAGCCTGCAGGGTTCTAATGAAAAACTGTTTTTT.

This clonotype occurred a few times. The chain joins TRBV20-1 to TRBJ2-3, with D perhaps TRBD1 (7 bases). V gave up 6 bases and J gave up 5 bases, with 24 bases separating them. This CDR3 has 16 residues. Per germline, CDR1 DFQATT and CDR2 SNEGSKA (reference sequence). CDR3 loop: CSANSARRGPGDTQYF. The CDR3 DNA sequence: TGCAGTGCCAACTCCGCGCGGAGGGGGCCGGGAGATACGCAGTATTTT.

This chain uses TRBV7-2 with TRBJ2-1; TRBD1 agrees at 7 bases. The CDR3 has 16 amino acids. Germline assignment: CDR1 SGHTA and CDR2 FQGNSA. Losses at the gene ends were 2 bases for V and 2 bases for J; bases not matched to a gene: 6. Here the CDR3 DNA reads TGTGCCAGCAGCTTAACGACAGGGCAGGCCTACAATGAGCAGTTCTTC. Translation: CASSLTTGQAYNEQFF.

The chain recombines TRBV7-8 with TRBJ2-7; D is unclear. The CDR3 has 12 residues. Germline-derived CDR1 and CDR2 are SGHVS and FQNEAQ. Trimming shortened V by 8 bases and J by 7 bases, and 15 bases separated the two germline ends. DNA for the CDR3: TGTGCCAGCTTTAGGGAACTGGGAGAGCAGTACTTC. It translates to CASFRELGEQYF.

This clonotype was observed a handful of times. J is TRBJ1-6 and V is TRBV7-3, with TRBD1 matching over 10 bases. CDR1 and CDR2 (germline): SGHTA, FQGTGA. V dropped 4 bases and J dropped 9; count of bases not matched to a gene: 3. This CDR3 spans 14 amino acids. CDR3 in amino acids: CASSWGDRGSPLHF. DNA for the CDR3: TGTGCCAGCAGCTGGGGGGACAGGGGTTCACCCCTCCACTTT. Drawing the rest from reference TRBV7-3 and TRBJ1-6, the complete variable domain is GAGVSQTPSNKVTEKGKYVELRCDPISGHTALYWYRQSLGQGPEFLIYFQGTGAADDSGLPNDRFFAVRPEGSVSTLKIQRTERGDSAVYLCASSWGDRGSPLHFGNGTRLTVT.

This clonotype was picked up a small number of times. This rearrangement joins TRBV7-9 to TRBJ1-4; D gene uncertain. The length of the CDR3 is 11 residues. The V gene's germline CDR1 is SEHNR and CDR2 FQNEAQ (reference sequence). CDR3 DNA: TGTGCGGGCTTGACTAATGAAAAACTGTTTTTT. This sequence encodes CAGLTNEKLFF.

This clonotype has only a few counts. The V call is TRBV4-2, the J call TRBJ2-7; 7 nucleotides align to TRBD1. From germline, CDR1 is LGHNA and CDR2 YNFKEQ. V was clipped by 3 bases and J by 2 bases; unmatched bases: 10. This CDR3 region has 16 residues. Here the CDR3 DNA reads TGTGCCAGCAGCCAGACACACCGGGACAGAGCCTACGAGCAGTACTTC. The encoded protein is CASSQTHRDRAYEQYF.

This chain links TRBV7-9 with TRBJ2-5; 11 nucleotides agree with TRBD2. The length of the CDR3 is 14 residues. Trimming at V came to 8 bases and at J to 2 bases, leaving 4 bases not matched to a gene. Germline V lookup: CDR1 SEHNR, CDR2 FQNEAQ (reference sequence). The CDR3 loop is CASGSGGEQETQYF. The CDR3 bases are TGTGCCAGCGGTAGCGGGGGGGAGCAAGAGACCCAGTACTTC. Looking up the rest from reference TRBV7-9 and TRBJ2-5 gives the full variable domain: DTGVSQNPRHKITKRGQNVTFRCDPISEHNRLYWYRQTLGQGPEFLTYFQNEAQLEKSRLLSDRFSAERPKGSFSTLEIQRTEQGDSAMYLCASGSGGEQETQYFGPGTRLLVL.

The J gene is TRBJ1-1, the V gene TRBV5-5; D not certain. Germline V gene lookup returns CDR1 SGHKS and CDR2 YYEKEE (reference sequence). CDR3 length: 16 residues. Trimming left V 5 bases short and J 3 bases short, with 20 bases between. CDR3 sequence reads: CASSPRVGFSDTEAFF. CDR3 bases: TGTGCCAGCAGTCCGAGGGTAGGGTTCAGTGACACTGAAGCTTTCTTT.

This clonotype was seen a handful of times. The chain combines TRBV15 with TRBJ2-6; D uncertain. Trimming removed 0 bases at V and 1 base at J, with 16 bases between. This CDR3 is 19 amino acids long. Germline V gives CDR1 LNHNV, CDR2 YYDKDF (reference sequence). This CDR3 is CATSRDNVISDSGANVLTF. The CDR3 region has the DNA TGTGCCACCAGCAGAGATAATGTAATTTCAGATTCTGGGGCCAACGTCCTGACTTTC.

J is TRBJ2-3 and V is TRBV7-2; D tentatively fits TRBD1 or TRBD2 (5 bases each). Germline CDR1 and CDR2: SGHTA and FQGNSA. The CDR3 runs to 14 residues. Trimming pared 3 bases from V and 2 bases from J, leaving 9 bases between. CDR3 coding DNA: TGTGCCAGCAGCTTGGGGGTGAACACAGATACGCAGTATTTT. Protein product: CASSLGVNTDTQYF.

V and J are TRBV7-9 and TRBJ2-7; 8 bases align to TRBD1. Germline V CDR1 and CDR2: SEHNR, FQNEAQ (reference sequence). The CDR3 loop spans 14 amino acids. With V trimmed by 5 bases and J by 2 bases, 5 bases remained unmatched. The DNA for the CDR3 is TGTGCCAGCAGCCACAGGGGGTTCCCCTACGAGCAGTACTTC. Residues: CASSHRGFPYEQYF. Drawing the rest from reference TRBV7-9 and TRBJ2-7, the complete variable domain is DTGVSQNPRHKITKRGQNVTFRCDPISEHNRLYWYRQTLGQGPEFLTYFQNEAQLEKSRLLSDRFSAERPKGSFSTLEIQRTEQGDSAMYLCASSHRGFPYEQYFGPGTRLTVT.

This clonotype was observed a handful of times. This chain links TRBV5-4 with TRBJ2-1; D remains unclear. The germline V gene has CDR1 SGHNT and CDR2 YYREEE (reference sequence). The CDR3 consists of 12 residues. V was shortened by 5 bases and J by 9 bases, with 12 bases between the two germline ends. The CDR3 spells CASRSFGTEQFF. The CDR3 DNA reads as TGTGCCAGCAGAAGCTTTGGCACTGAGCAGTTCTTC.

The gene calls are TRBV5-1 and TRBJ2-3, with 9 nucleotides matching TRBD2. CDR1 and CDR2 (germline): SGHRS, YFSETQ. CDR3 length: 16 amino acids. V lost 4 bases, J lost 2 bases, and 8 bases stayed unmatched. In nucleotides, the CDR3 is TGCGCCAGCAGCCCGGCGGCTAGCGGGGACACAGATACGCAGTATTTT. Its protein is CASSPAASGDTDTQYF.

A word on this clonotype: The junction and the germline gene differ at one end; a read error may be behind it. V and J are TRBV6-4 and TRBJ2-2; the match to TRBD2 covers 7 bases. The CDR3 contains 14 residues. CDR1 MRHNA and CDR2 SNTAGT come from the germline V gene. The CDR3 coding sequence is TGTGCCAGCAGTGACTCGATTCTCGCGGGGGAGCAGTTTTTT. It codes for CASSDSILAGEQFF.

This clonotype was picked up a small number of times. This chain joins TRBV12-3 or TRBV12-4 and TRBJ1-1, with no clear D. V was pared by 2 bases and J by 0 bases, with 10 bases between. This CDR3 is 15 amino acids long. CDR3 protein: CASSLRVNMNTEAFF. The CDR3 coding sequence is TGTGCCAGCAGTTTACGAGTCAATATGAACACTGAAGCTTTCTTT.

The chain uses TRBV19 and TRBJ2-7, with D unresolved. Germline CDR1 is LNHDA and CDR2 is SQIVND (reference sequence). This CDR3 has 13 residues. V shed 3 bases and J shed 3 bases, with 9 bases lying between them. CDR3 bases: TGTGCCAGTAGTATCCAGGCTTACTACGAGCAGTACTTC. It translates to CASSIQAYYEQYF.

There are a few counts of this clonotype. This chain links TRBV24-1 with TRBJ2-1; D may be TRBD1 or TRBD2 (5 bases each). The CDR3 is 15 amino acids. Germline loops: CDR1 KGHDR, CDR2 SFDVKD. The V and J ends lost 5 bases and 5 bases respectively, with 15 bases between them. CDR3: CATSAPGHGDNEQFF. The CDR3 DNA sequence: TGTGCCACCAGTGCCCCGGGGCACGGGGACAATGAGCAGTTCTTC.

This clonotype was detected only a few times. The CDR3 DNA reads TGCAGTGCTAGAAGGGGACAGGGGGACGAAAAACTGTTTTTT. Protein product: CSARRGQGDEKLFF. V usage is TRBV20-1 and J usage is TRBJ1-4; 11 bases are shared with TRBD1. Trimming cost V 2 bases and J 8 bases; bases outside gene matches: 4. The CDR3 sequence is 14 residues long. Germline CDR1 reads DFQATT; CDR2 reads SNEGSKA (reference sequence).

The CDR3 DNA reads TGTGCCAGCAGCCAAGGACTAGCGGGGGCAACCTACGAGCAGTACGTC. Amino acids: CASSQGLAGATYEQYV. The chain employs TRBV3-1 and TRBJ2-7; 12 bases are shared with TRBD2. The CDR3 consists of 16 residues. Unmatched junction bases numbered 3, after V lost 1 base and J lost 2 bases. In germline, CDR1 is LGHDT, CDR2 YNNKEL (reference sequence).

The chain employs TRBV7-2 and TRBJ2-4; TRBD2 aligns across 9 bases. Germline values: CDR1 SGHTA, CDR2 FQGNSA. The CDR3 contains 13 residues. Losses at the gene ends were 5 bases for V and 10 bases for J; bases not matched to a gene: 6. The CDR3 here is CASSPSGGLIQYF. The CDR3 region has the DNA TGTGCCAGCAGCCCGAGCGGGGGGCTTATTCAGTACTTC.

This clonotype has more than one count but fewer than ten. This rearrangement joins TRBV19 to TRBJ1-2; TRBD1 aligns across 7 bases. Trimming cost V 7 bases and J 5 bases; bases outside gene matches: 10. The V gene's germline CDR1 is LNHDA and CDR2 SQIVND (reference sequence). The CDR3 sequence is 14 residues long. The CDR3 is CASKQGGRGYGYTF. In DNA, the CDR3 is TGTGCCAGTAAACAAGGGGGCAGAGGGTATGGCTACACCTTC. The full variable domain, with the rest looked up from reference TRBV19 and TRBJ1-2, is DGGITQSPKYLFRKEGQNVTLSCEQNLNHDAMYWYRQDPGQGLRLIYYSQIVNDFQKGDIAEGYSVSREKKESFPLTVTSAQKNPTAFYLCASKQGGRGYGYTFGSGTRLTVV.